The rows below give T cell receptor beta chains drawn from one sample of a study of radiation and T cells in renal cell carcinoma. Sequenced by immunoSEQ multiplex PCR; TCRdb stores in-frame clones only, minus some. The sample lists about 61,000 clones, over 70% seen once, with under 7.5% in the top ten. Sequencing was performed on blood, taken from a patient whose treatment included radiotherapy and nephrectomy. All receptors derive from a man aged 60 to 75 with renal cell carcinoma. CDR3s include the opening cysteine and the closing phenylalanine or tryptophan. D genes are given only for firm matches. Some rows have no size entry. The others give once, few or many, or a class for an expanded clone.

size | J | V | D | DNA | CDR3
- | TRBJ1-2 | TRBV10-3 | TRBD1 | TGTGCCATCAGCCCCCGGGACAGGGACGGCTACACCTTC | CAISPRDRDGYTF
- | TRBJ2-3 | TRBV19 | - | TGTGCCAGTAGTATACAGGGTCCAGATACGCAGTATTTT | CASSIQGPDTQYF
- | TRBJ2-5 | TRBV5-1 | TRBD2 | TGCGCCAGCAGCCCCGGGCCGACTAGCGGGAGGGTGCAAGAGACCCAGTACTTC | CASSPGPTSGRVQETQYF
- | TRBJ1-1 | TRBV4-2 | TRBD1 | TGTGCCAGCAGCCAAGCACTACAGGGGGTCCTGAACACTGAAGCTTTCTTT | CASSQALQGVLNTEAFF
- | TRBJ2-5 | TRBV2 | TRBD1 | TGTGCCAGCAGGCGGGACAGGCGACAAGAGACCCAGTACTTC | CASRRDRRQETQYF
- | TRBJ1-1 | TRBV6-1 | - | TGTGCCAGCAGTGAAGCGTTTGGAGGACTTAACACTGAAGCTTTCTTT | CASSEAFGGLNTEAFF
- | TRBJ1-2 | TRBV6-5 | - | TGTGCCAGCAGTTACTCCTCTGGTGAAGGCTACACCTTC | CASSYSSGEGYTF
few | TRBJ2-1 | TRBV7-2 | TRBD1 | TGTGCCAGCAGCCGCGGACAGGGAAATTGGGGGTCCTACAATGAGCAGTTCTTC | CASSRGQGNWGSYNEQFF
- | TRBJ1-2 | TRBV19 | - | TGTGCCAGTAGTATAGGACGAAAGGATGACTACACCTTC | CASSIGRKDDYTF
- | TRBJ2-5 | TRBV7-3 | - | TGTGCCAGCAGCTTGAACCTAAAAGAGACCCAGTACTTC | CASSLNLKETQYF
few | TRBJ1-1 | TRBV5-1 | TRBD1 | TGCGCCAGCAGCTGGAAAACAGGGGAGAACACTGAAGCTTTCTTT | CASSWKTGENTEAFF